The T cell receptor (beta chain) described here comes from a study of T cells in Graves' hyperthyroidism and ophthalmopathy. Diagnosis relied on clinical symptoms, serum thyroxine and TRAb, thyroid ultrasound and orbital computed tomography. Study-level points and caveats: Blood held most thyroid clonotypes expanded above 0.001 frequency.

Regions amplified from RNA transcripts were the TCR beta CDR3 regions. The HTBI primer set was used in a first-round RT-PCR of the TCR CDR3. TCRdb processed the multiplex PCR reads anew with MiXCR; each CDR3 protein has one entry. The sample has around 660,000 distinct CDR3 sequences, about 45% seen once; the top ten hold less than 8.5%. Germline CDR1 and CDR2: DFQATT and SNEGSKA (reference sequence). V lost 6 bases and J lost 2, with 10 bases in between. CDR3 size: 13 residues. A note on this clonotype: What it binds is unknown.

Source material: peripheral blood or thyroid tissue (not recorded which). The chain couples TRBV20-1 to TRBJ1-4; TRBD1 is a possible D gene (5 bases). This clonotype was obtained from an adult man with Graves' disease, either hyperthyroidism or ophthalmopathy (not recorded which). This chain's CDR3 is CSARQYTNEKLFF. CDR3 nucleotide sequence: TGCAGTGCAAGACAGTACACTAATGAAAAACTGTTTTTT.